This TCR beta chain was profiled in a study of T cells in localized non-small cell lung cancer. Study-level findings and limits: Exceeding tumor, uninvolved adjacent lung had the highest T cell clonality. Sequencing covered just one tumor region, so heterogeneity cannot be ruled out.

The data were produced by immunoSEQ multiplex PCR, yet TCRdb's version contains in-frame clones alone and is incomplete. Among approximately 65,000 clones, 75% to 85% were seen once, and the ten largest hold around 4.7%. In the case of this clone: Its antigen is not known.

The V gene lost 0 bases and the J gene lost 0 bases, with 14 bases spanning the gap. The CDR3 sequence is 17 residues long. The V gene's germline CDR1 is ENHRY and CDR2 SYGVKD. The chain couples TRBV10-3 to TRBJ1-1; D uncertain. Sequencing was performed on PBMCs, taken before any cancer treatment. The source of this sequence is a man aged 35 to 70 with stage II lung adenocarcinoma. CDR3 sequence (DNA): TGTGCCATCAGTGAGTCGACTCGTAAGTCCATGAACACTGAAGCTTTCTTT. Protein sequence: CAISESTRKSMNTEAFF.